The 15 T cell receptor beta chains below were found in one sample sequenced in a study of OX40 agonist ivuxolimab in advanced cancers. Assay used: immunoSEQ multiplex PCR; TCRdb lists only in-frame clones, some missing. The table has 80,000 to 85,000 clones, just over 85% seen once; the top ten hold 6.5%. Here the sequenced sample was CD4+ or CD8+ T cells sorted from blood, taken in a trial of the OX40 agonist ivuxolimab. All receptors derive from an adult with an advanced solid tumor such as melanoma, head and neck, liver or kidney cancer.

The rearrangement joins TRBV13 to TRBJ1-3; 8 nucleotides line up with TRBD1. The CDR3 consists of 16 residues. From germline, CDR1 is PRHDT and CDR2 FYEKMQ (reference sequence). Germline trimming cut 5 bases from V and 4 bases from J; bases unmatched to any gene: 10. The CDR3 DNA reads as TGTGCCAGCAGCACCCGCCAGGGGGCGCTGGGAAACACCATATATTTT. As protein: CASSTRQGALGNTIYF.

The gene calls are TRBV9 and TRBJ2-1; D possibly corresponds to TRBD2 (6 bases). From germline, CDR1 is SGDLS and CDR2 YYNGEE. CDR3 length: 13 residues. V was trimmed by 7 bases and J by 8 bases, leaving 16 bases between them. CDR3 sequence reads: CASGRTTSHEQFF. The CDR3 DNA follows: TGTGCCAGCGGGAGGACTACCAGTCATGAGCAGTTCTTC. The full variable domain, in which reference TRBV9 and TRBJ2-1 provide the parts outside the CDR3, is DSGVTQTPKHLITATGQRVTLRCSPRSGDLSVYWYQQSLDQGLQFLIQYYNGEERAKGNILERFSAQQFPDLHSELNLSSLELGDSALYFCASGRTTSHEQFFGPGTRLTVL.

This chain links TRBV11-3 with TRBJ1-1; TRBD1 matches at 7 bases. Germline V gene data show CDR1 as SGHNT and CDR2 as YENEEA. The junction had 5 bases not matched to a gene; V was cut back by 5 bases and J by 5 bases. There are 13 residues in the CDR3. CDR3 loop: CASSNRGGTEAFF. DNA of the CDR3: TGTGCCAGCAGCAACAGGGGAGGTACTGAAGCTTTCTTT.

The rearrangement uses TRBV19 and TRBJ2-1; 11 bases align to TRBD2. With V trimmed by 9 bases and J by 8 bases, 12 bases remained unmatched. The CDR3 is 15 residues long. The V gene's germline CDR1 is LNHDA and CDR2 SQIVND (reference sequence). The CDR3 DNA reads TGTGCCAGCAACAGTATAGCGGGAGGGCCATATGAGCAGTTCTTC. Protein sequence: CASNSIAGGPYEQFF.

This clone was seen only a few times. Other nucleotide sequences in the sample specify the same CDR3. CDR3 in DNA: TGCGCCAGCAGCCAAGATCTGGCACGTGAAGCTTTCTTT. Its translation is CASSQDLAREAFF. V is TRBV4-1 and J is TRBJ1-1, with D unclear. This CDR3 contains 13 residues. The V gene lost 0 bases and the J gene lost 7 bases, with 9 bases spanning the gap. CDR1 MGHRA and CDR2 YSYEKL come from the germline V gene.

This clone has just a few counts. V and J are TRBV2 and TRBJ2-7; 7 bases match TRBD2. This CDR3 has 13 amino acids. CDR1 is SNHLY, CDR2 FYNNEI, per germline. The CDR3 is CAQRGGISYEQYF. As DNA, the CDR3 is TGTGCTCAGCGGGGAGGGATCTCCTACGAGCAGTACTTC.

This clone was counted a few times. The chain has TRBV19 and TRBJ2-6; D gene uncertain. The length of the CDR3 is 14 residues. Trimming shortened V by 10 bases and J by 0 bases, and 10 bases separated the two germline ends. CDR1 and CDR2 (germline): LNHDA, SQIVND (reference sequence). The CDR3 DNA reads as TGTGCCACCGCTAAGGGCTCTGGGGCCAACGTCCTGACTTTC. Its protein is CATAKGSGANVLTF. Full variable domain (remainder filled in from reference TRBV19 and TRBJ2-6): DGGITQSPKYLFRKEGQNVTLSCEQNLNHDAMYWYRQDPGQGLRLIYYSQIVNDFQKGDIAEGYSVSREKKESFPLTVTSAQKNPTAFYLCATAKGSGANVLTFGAGSRLTVL.

In nucleotides, the CDR3 is TGTGCCACCCAGCAGTCGGGAGGGTGGACCGAGCAGTACTTC. Amino acid sequence: CATQQSGGWTEQYF. This chain uses TRBV27 with TRBJ2-7; TRBD2 aligns across 8 bases. There are 14 residues in the CDR3. Germline V lookup: CDR1 MNHEY, CDR2 SMNVEV (reference sequence). J was trimmed by 6 bases and V by 10 bases; bases with no gene match: 14.

The chain links TRBV16 to TRBJ1-5; D not certain. The length of the CDR3 is 14 residues. Trimming left V 3 bases short and J 1 base short, with 7 bases between. Germline V CDR1 and CDR2: KGHSY, FQNENV. The CDR3 loop is CASSHWESNQPQHF. Here the CDR3 DNA reads TGTGCCAGCAGCCATTGGGAAAGCAATCAGCCCCAGCATTTT.

The chain uses TRBV6-5 and TRBJ1-1; D may be TRBD1 (6 bases). There are 12 residues in the CDR3. Trimming shortened V by 10 bases and J by 6 bases, and 15 bases separated the two germline ends. Germline CDR1 MNHEY, CDR2 SVGAGI. This CDR3 reads CATQTGISEAFF. CDR3 DNA sequence: TGTGCCACGCAAACAGGGATATCTGAAGCTTTCTTT.

CDR3 nucleotides: TGCGCCAGCAGCCAAGATCTAGCGGGAGGGGGAGATACGCAGTATTTT. Translated: CASSQDLAGGGDTQYF. The rearrangement links TRBV4-3 to TRBJ2-3; 12 nucleotides match TRBD2. J lost 5 bases, V lost 0 bases, and 3 bases had no gene match. CDR1 is LGHNA and CDR2 is YSLEER in the germline V gene. The length of the CDR3 is 16 residues.

The chain is built from TRBV6-1 and TRBJ1-2, with 8 positions matching TRBD1. V trimming: 7 bases; J trimming: 6 bases; junction bases outside the gene matches: 13. CDR3 length equals 15 residues. Looked up from germline, CDR1 is MNHNS and CDR2 is SASEGT. The CDR3 spells CASTQGQAPFDGYTF. For the CDR3, the DNA is TGTGCCAGCACCCAGGGACAGGCGCCATTCGATGGCTACACCTTC.

The chain recombines TRBV19 with TRBJ2-2; D gene unclear. Trimming stripped 7 bases from V and 6 bases from J, with 15 bases between. CDR3 length: 14 residues. The V gene's germline CDR1 is LNHDA and CDR2 SQIVND (reference sequence). CDR3 DNA: TGTGCCAGTACCCAAGGTTCCCCCCCCGGGGAGCTGTTTTTT. It translates to CASTQGSPPGELFF.

V and J are TRBV27 and TRBJ2-5; unclear D gene. V dropped 2 bases and J dropped 0 bases, with 4 bases sitting between them. The CDR3 loop spans 13 amino acids. From germline, CDR1 is MNHEY and CDR2 SMNVEV (reference sequence). The CDR3 spells CASSLDDQETQYF. The CDR3 DNA reads as TGTGCCAGCAGTTTAGACGACCAAGAGACCCAGTACTTC.

The chain links TRBV6-1 to TRBJ2-7; the match to TRBD1 covers 8 bases. V was clipped by 6 bases and J by 7 bases; unmatched bases: 8. Germline lookup yields CDR1 MNHNS and CDR2 SASEGT. The CDR3 is 13 amino acids. CDR3 bases: TGTGCCAGCAGCAGGGACAGGAGTGGGGAGCAGTACTTC. Amino acids: CASSRDRSGEQYF.